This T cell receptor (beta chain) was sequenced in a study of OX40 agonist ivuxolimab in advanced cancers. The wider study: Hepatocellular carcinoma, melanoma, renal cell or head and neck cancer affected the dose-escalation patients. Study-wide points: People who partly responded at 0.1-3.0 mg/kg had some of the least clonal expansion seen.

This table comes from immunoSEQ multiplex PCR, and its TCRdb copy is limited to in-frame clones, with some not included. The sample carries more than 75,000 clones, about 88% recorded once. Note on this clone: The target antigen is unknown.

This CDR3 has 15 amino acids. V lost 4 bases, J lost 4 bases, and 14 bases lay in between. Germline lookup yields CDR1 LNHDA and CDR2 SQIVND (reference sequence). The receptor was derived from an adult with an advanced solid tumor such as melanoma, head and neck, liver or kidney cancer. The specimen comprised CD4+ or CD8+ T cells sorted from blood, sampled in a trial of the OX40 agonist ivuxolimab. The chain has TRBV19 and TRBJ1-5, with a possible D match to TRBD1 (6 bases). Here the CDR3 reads CASSTGLGQNQPQHF. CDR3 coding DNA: TGTGCCAGTAGTACCGGTTTAGGACAGAATCAGCCCCAGCATTTT.